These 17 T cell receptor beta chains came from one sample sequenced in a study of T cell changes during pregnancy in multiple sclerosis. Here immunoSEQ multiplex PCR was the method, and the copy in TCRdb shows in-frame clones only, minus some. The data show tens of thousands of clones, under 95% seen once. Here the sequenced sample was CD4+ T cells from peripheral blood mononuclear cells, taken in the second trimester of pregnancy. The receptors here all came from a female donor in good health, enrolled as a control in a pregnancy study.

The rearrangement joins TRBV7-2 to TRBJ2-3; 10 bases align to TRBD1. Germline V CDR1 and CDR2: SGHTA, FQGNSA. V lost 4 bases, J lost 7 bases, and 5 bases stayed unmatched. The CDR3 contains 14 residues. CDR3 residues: CASSSGTGAYTQYF. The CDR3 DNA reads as TGTGCCAGCAGCTCAGGGACAGGGGCGTATACGCAGTATTTT.

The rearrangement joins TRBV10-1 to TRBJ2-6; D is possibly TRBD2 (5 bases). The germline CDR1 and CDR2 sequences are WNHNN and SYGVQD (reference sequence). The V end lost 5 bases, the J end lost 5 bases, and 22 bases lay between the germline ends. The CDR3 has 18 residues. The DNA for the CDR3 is TGCGCCAGCAGTAGGGAGCAAATCGCACAAAGTCGGGCCAACGTCCTGACTTTC. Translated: CASSREQIAQSRANVLTF.

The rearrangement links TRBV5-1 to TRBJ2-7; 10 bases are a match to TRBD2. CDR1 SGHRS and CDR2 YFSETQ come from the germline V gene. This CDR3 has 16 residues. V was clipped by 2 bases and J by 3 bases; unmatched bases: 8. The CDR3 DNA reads TGCGCCAGCAGCTTAAGCCTAGCGGGGGTCAGCTACGAGCAGTACTTC. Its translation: CASSLSLAGVSYEQYF.

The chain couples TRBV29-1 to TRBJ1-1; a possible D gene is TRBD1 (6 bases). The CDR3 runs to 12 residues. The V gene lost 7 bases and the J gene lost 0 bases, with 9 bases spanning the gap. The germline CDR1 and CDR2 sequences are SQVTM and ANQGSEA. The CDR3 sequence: CSAGQMNTEAFF. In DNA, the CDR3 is TGCAGCGCCGGACAGATGAACACTGAAGCTTTCTTT.

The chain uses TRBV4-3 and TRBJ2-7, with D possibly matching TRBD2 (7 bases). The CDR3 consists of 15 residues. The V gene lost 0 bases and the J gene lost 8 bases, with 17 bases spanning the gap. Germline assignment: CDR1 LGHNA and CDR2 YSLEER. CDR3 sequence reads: CASSQDTGGGAKQYF. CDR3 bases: TGCGCCAGCAGCCAAGATACCGGTGGGGGGGCTAAGCAGTACTTC.

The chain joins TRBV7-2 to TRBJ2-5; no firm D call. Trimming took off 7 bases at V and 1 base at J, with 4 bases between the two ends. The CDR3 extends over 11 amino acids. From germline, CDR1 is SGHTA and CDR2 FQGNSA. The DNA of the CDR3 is TGTGCCAGCACCGGCCAAGAGACCCAGTACTTC. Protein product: CASTGQETQYF.

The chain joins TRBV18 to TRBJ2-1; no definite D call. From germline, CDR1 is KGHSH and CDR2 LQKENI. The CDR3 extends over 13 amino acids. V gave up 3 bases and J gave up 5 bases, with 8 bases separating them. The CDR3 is CASSPGLDNEQFF. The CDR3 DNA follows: TGTGCCAGCTCACCCGGTCTTGACAATGAGCAGTTCTTC.

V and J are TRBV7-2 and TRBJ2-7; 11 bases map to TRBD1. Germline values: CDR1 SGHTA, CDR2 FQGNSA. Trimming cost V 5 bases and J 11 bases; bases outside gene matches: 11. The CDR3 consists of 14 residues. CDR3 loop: CASSPRRTGGSEYF. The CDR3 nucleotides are TGTGCCAGCAGCCCAAGACGGACAGGGGGCTCTGAGTACTTC.

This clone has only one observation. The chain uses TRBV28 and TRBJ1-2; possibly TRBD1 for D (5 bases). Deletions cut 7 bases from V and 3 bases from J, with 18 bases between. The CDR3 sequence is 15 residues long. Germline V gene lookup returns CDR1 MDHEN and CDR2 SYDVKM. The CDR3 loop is CASTRGGGGDYGYTF. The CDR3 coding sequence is TGTGCCAGCACCCGGGGGGGAGGTGGTGACTATGGCTACACCTTC.

The CDR3 nucleotides read TGTGCCAGCAGTCTTCCGAGGGGGGGTAGAGGCTACGAGCAGTACTTC. Its protein product is CASSLPRGGRGYEQYF. V usage is TRBV28 and J usage is TRBJ2-7; D may be TRBD2 (7 bases). Germline CDR1 reads MDHEN; CDR2 reads SYDVKM. The germline V and J ends were trimmed by 5 bases and 3 bases, with 20 bases remaining between them. This CDR3 region has 16 residues.

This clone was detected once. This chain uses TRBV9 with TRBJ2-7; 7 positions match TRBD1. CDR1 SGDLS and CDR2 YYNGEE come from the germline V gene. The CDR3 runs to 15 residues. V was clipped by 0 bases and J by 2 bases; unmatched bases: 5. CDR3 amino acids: CASSVAPGQTYEQYF. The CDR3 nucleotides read TGTGCCAGCAGCGTAGCCCCGGGACAGACCTACGAGCAGTACTTC. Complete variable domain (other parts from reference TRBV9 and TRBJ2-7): DSGVTQTPKHLITATGQRVTLRCSPRSGDLSVYWYQQSLDQGLQFLIQYYNGEERAKGNILERFSAQQFPDLHSELNLSSLELGDSALYFCASSVAPGQTYEQYFGPGTRLTVT.

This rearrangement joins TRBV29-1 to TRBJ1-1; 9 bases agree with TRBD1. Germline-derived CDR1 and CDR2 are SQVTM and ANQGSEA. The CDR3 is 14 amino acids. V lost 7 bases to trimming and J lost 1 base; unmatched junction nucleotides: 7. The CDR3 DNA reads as TGCAGCGGAGGGACAGGGTGGGGGAACACTGAAGCTTTCTTT. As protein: CSGGTGWGNTEAFF.

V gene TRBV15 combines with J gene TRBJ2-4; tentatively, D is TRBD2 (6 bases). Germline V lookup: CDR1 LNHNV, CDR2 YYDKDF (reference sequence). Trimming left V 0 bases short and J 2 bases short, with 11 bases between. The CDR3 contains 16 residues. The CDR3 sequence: CATSRDRGSSKNIQYF. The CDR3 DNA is TGTGCCACCAGCAGAGATCGGGGGAGCTCCAAAAACATTCAGTACTTC.

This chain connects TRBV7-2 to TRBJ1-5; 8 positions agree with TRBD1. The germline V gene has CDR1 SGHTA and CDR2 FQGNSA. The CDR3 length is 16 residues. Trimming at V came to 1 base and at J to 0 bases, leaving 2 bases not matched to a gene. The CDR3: CASSLGQGYSNQPQHF. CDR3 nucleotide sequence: TGTGCCAGCAGCTTAGGACAGGGGTATAGCAATCAGCCCCAGCATTTT.

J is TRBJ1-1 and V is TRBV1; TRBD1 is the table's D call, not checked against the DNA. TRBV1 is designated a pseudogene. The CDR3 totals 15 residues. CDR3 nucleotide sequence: TGCACCAGCAGCCAACCCGGGACAGGGGTCACTGAAGCTTTCTTT. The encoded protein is CTSSQPGTGVTEAFF.

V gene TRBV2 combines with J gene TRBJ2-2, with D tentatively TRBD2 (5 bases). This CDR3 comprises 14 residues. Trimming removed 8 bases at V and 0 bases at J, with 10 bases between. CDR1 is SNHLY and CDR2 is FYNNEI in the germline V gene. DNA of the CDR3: TGTGCCAGCGCGGTCGGGGCGAACACCGGGGAGCTGTTTTTT. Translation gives CASAVGANTGELFF. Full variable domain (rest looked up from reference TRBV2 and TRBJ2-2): EPEVTQTPSHQVTQMGQEVILRCVPISNHLYFYWYRQILGQKVEFLVSFYNNEISEKSEIFDDQFSVERPDGSNFTLKIRSTKLEDSAMYFCASAVGANTGELFFGEGSRLTVL.

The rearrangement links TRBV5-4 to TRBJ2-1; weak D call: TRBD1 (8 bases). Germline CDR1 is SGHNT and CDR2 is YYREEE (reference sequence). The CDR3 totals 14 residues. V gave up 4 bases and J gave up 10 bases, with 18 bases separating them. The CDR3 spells CASSGQGGGLEQFF. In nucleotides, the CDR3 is TGTGCCAGCAGCGGACAGGGAGGGGGCCTCGAGCAGTTCTTC.